The present T cell receptor beta chain was sequenced within a study of shared clonotypes between healthy human individuals. On the study more broadly: There were three CD4 naive, three CD4 memory, two CD8 naive and one CD8 memory plates per donor.

CD4+ cells were split into CD45RA+ naive and CD45RA-negative memory subsets. Replicate sorted-subset PCRs were loaded with roughly 190 ng DNA, 29,000 or so T cell genomes. Original processing methods: Because ImmunoSEQ provided only junction sequences with no quality scores, the filtering differed. Repertoires were generated with immunoSEQ multiplex PCR, while TCRdb's copy carries only in-frame clones and drops some. That table supplies the V and J calls and clone size; D and trimming were determined from the DNA. The table includes roughly 2.2 million clones, 80% to 95% detected once. The CDR3 runs to 18 residues. The V and J ends lost 5 bases and 3 bases, in that order; junction bases with no gene match: 16. Germline V gene lookup returns CDR1 SGHTA and CDR2 FQGTGA.

The receptor was isolated from a man between 18 and 29 years old in good health. Some clones in this sample may be carry-over from other donors' samples. The genes are TRBV7-3 and TRBJ2-3, with TRBD2 identical over 8 bases. Input material: naive CD4+ T cells from PBMCs. Subset reported: CD45RA+ positively selected. This CDR3 reads CASSPLAQSGRYTDTQYF. The CDR3 DNA reads as TGTGCCAGCAGCCCCTTGGCTCAGAGCGGGAGATATACAGATACGCAGTATTTT. Filled out from reference TRBV7-3 and TRBJ2-3, the complete variable domain reads GAGVSQTPSNKVTEKGKYVELRCDPISGHTALYWYRQSLGQGPEFLIYFQGTGAADDSGLPNDRFFAVRPEGSVSTLKIQRTERGDSAVYLCASSPLAQSGRYTDTQYFGPGTRLTVL.